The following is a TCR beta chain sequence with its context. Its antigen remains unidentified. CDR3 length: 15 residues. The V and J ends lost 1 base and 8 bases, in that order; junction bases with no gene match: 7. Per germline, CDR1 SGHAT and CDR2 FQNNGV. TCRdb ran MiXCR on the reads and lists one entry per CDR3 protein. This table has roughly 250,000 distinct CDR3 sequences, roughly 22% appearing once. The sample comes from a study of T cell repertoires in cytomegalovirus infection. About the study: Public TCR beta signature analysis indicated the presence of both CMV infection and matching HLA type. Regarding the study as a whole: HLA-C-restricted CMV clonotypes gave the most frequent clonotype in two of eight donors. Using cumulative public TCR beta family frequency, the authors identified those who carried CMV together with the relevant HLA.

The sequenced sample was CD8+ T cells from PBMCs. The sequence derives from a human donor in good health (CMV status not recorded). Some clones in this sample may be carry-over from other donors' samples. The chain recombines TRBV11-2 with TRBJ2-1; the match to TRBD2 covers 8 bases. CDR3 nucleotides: TGTGCCAGCAGCTTAGTCGGCGGGGGGCGGGATGAGCAGTTCTTC. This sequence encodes CASSLVGGGRDEQFF.